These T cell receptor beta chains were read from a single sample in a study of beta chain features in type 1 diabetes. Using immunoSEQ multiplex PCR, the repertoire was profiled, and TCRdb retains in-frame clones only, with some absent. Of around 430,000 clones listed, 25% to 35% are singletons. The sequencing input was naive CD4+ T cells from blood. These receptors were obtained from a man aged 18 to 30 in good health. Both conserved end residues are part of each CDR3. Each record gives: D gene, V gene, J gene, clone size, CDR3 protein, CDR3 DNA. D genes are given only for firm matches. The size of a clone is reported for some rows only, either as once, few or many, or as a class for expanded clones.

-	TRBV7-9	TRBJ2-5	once	CASSLVGSETQYF	TGTGCCAGCAGCTTAGTGGGTTCCGAGACCCAGTACTTC
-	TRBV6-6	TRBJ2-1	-	CASTTGYNEQFF	TGTGCCAGCACGACGGGCTACAATGAGCAGTTCTTC
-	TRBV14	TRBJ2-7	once	CASSHTGSREQGEQYF	TGTGCCAGCAGCCATACGGGAAGCCGGGAGCAGGGCGAGCAGTACTTC
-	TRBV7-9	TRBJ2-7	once	CASSVEVEEQYF	TGTGCCAGCAGCGTAGAAGTGGAAGAGCAGTACTTC
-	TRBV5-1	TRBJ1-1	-	CASKVARAGTMNTEAFF	TGCGCCAGCAAAGTGGCAAGGGCAGGGACTATGAACACTGAAGCTTTCTTT
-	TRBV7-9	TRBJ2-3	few	CASRPLTSLAQYF	TGTGCCAGCAGACCTCTCACCAGTCTCGCGCAGTATTTT
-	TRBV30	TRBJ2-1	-	CACPHLGNEQFF	TGTGCCTGCCCTCATTTAGGTAATGAGCAGTTCTTC
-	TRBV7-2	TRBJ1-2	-	CASSFSAGGGYTF	TGTGCCAGCAGCTTCAGCGCTGGGGGTGGCTACACCTTC
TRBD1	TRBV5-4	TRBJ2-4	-	CASSLGPTGATAKNIQYF	TGTGCCAGCAGCTTGGGCCCTACAGGGGCCACAGCCAAAAACATTCAGTACTTC
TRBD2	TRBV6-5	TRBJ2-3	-	CASSRRPGGDTQYF	TGTGCCAGCAGCCGACGCCCGGGAGGAGATACGCAGTATTTT
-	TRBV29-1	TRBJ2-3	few	CSVGQDADTQYF	TGCAGCGTTGGGCAGGACGCAGATACGCAGTATTTT
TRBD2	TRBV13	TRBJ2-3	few	CASSVGLAETQYF	TGTGCCAGCAGCGTTGGACTAGCGGAGACGCAGTATTTT
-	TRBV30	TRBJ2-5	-	CANRVRQETQYF	TGTGCCAACAGGGTGAGACAAGAGACCCAGTACTTC
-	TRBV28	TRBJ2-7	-	CASLGDTTYEQYF	TGTGCCAGCCTTGGGGACACCACCTACGAGCAGTACTTC
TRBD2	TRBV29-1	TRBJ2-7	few	CSVKTSGGYEQYF	TGCAGCGTGAAGACTAGCGGGGGCTACGAGCAGTACTTC
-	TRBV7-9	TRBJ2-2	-	CASSSGGELFF	TGTGCCAGCAGTTCCGGGGGGGAGCTGTTTTTT
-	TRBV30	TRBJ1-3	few	CAWTPQASGNTIYF	TGTGCCTGGACGCCCCAAGCAAGTGGAAACACCATATATTTT